Sequencing of this T cell receptor (beta chain) was carried out in a study of T cells in Graves' hyperthyroidism and ophthalmopathy. Amplification yielded TCR beta CDR3 regions, with RNA transcripts as the source. The HTBI set primed first-round TCR CDR3 RT-PCR. TCRdb re-called the multiplex PCR reads through MiXCR, storing one row per CDR3 protein. The table shows a few hundred thousand distinct CDR3 sequences, with about 18% occurring only once. The V gene lost 0 bases and the J gene lost 5 bases, with 12 bases spanning the gap. Germline loops: CDR1 SGHKS, CDR2 YYEKEE (reference sequence). This CDR3 is built from 14 residues.

Sequenced sample: blood. The receptor was isolated from a woman under 30 with Graves' hyperthyroidism. This chain links TRBV5-5 with TRBJ2-7, with D possibly being TRBD1 or TRBD2 (6 bases each). The CDR3: CASSLVGGQDEQYF. The CDR3 nucleotides read TGTGCCAGCAGCTTGGTCGGGGGCCAGGACGAGCAGTACTTC.